This T cell receptor (beta chain) stems from a study of CD8 T cells in ankylosing spondylitis. The CDR3 consists of 11 residues. Trimming removed 7 bases at V and 0 bases at J, with 6 bases between. Germline loops: CDR1 SQVTM, CDR2 ANQGSEA. TCRdb processed the 5' RACE reads anew with MiXCR; each CDR3 protein has one entry. The sample has 250,000 to 400,000 distinct CDR3 sequences; about 9.9% are singletons. General study results and limits: Several highly homologous variants made up a TCR beta motif, and this motif appeared characteristic of ankylosing spondylitis blood. Clones linked to disease were reported to show significant enrichment in matched ankylosing spondylitis synovial fluid.

At least ten counts were recorded for this clonotype. No antigen is known for it. The sequence came from a female donor with ankylosing spondylitis or in good health (not recorded which). Input material: blood, either unsorted or a sorted T cell fraction (not recorded which). The genes are TRBV29-1 and TRBJ1-1; D is unresolved. The CDR3 region is CSGVLNTEAFF. As DNA, the CDR3 is TGCAGCGGCGTCCTGAACACTGAAGCTTTCTTT.